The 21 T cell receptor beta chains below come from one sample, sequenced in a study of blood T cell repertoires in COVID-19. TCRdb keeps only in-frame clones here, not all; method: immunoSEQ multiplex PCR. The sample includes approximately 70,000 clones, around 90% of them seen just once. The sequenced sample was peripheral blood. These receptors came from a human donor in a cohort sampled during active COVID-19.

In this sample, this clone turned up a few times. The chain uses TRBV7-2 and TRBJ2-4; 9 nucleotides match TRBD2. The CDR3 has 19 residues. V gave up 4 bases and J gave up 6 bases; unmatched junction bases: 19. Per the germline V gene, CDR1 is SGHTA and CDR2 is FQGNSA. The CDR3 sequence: CASSSLGERGVKIGNIQYF. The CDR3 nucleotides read TGTGCCAGCAGCTCCCTAGGGGAGCGGGGGGTCAAGATTGGAAACATTCAGTACTTC. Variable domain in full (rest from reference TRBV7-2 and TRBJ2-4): GAGVSQSPSNKVTEKGKDVELRCDPISGHTALYWYRQSLGQGLEFLIYFQGNSAPDKSGLPSDRFSAERTGGSVSTLTIQRTQQEDSAVYLCASSSLGERGVKIGNIQYFGAGTRLSVL.

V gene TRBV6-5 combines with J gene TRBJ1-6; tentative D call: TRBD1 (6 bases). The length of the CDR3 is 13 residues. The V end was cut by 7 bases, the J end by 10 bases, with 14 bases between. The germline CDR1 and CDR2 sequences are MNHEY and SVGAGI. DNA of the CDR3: TGTGCCAGCAACTCTCAGGGGAGCTCACCCCTCCACTTT. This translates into CASNSQGSSPLHF.

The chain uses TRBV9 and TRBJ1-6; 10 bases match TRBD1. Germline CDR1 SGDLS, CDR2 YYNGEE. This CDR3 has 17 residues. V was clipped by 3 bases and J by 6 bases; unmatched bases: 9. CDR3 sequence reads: CASSAGTGVQSNSPLHF. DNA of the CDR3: TGTGCCAGCAGCGCCGGGACAGGGGTGCAAAGTAATTCACCCCTCCACTTT. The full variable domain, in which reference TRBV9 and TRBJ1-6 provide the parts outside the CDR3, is DSGVTQTPKHLITATGQRVTLRCSPRSGDLSVYWYQQSLDQGLQFLIQYYNGEERAKGNILERFSAQQFPDLHSELNLSSLELGDSALYFCASSAGTGVQSNSPLHFGNGTRLTVT.

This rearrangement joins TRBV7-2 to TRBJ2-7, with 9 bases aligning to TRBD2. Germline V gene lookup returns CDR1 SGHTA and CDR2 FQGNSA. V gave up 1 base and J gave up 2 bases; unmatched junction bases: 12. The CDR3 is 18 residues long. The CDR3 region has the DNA TGTGCCAGCAGCTTAGTCCCCAGTGGCCAGCGGGGGGCCTACGAGCAGTACTTC. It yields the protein CASSLVPSGQRGAYEQYF.

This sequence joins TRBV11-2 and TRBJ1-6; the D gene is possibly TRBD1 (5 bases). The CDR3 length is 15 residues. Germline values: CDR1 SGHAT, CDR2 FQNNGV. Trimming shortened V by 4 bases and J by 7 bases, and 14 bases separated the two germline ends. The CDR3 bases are TGTGCCAGCAGCTGGGAGTGGGGGGGGAATTCACCCCTCCACTTT. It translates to CASSWEWGGNSPLHF.

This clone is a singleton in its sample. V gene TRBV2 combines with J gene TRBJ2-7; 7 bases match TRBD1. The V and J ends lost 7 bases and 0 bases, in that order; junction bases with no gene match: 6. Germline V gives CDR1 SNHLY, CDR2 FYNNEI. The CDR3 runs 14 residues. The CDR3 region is CASTRQGLSYEQYF. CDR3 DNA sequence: TGTGCCAGCACCAGACAGGGTCTCTCCTACGAGCAGTACTTC.

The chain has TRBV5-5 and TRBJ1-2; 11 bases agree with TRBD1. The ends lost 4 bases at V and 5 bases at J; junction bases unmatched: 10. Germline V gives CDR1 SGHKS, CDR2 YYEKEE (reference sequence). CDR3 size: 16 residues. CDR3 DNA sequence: TGTGCCAGCAGCCCACCGGGACAGGGGGTGAGATATGGCTACACCTTC. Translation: CASSPPGQGVRYGYTF.

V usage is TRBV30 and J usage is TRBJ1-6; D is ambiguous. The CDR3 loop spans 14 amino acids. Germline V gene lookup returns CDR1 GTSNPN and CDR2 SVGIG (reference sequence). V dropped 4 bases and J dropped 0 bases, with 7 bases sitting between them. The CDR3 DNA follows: TGTGCCTGGATGTCGAGCTCCTATAATTCACCCCTCCACTTT. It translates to CAWMSSSYNSPLHF. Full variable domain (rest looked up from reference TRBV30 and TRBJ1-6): SQTIHQWPATLVQPVGSPLSLECTVEGTSNPNLYWYRQAAGRGLQLLFYSVGIGQISSEVPQNLSASRPQDRQFILSSKKLLLSDSGFYLCAWMSSSYNSPLHFGNGTRLTVT.

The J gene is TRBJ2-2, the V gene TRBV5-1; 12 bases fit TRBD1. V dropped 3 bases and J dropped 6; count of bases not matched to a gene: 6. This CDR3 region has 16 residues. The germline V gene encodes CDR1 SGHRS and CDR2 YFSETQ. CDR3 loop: CASSSTGQGASGELFF. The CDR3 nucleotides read TGCGCCAGCAGCTCTACGGGACAGGGGGCATCCGGGGAGCTGTTTTTT.

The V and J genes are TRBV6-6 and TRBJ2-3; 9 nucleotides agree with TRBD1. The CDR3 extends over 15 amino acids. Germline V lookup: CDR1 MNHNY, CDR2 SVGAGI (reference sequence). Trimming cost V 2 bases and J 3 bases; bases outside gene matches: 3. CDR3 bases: TGTGCCAGCAGTTACAGGGACAGGGCAACAGATACGCAGTATTTT. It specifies CASSYRDRATDTQYF.

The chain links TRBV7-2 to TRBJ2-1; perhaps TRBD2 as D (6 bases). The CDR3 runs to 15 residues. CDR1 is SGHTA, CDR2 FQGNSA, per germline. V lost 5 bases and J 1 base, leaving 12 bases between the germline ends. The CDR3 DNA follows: TGTGCCAGCAGCGCCTGGACTAAATCCTACAATGAGCAGTTCTTC. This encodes CASSAWTKSYNEQFF.

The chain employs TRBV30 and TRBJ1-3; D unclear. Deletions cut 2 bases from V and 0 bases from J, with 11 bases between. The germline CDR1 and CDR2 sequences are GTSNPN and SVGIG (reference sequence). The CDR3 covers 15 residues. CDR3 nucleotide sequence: TGTGCCTGGAGTTGGAGGGAGAGCTCTGGAAACACCATATATTTT. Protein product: CAWSWRESSGNTIYF.

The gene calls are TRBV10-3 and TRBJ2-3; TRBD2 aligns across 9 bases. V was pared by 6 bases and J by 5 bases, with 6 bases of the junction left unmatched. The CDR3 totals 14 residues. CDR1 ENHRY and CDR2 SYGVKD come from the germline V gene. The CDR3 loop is CAIRNSGGGDTQYF. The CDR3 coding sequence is TGTGCCATCAGGAATAGCGGGGGCGGAGATACGCAGTATTTT.

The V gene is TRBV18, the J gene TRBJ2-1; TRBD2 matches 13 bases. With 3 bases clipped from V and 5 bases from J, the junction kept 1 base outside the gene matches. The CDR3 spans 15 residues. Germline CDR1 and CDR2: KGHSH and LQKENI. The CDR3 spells CASSPGLAGNNEQFF. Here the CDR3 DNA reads TGTGCCAGCTCACCGGGACTAGCGGGAAACAATGAGCAGTTCTTC.

The DNA for the CDR3 is TGTGCCAGCTCACCACGTGGGGGACAGGCAACGTACGAGCAGTACTTC. It yields the protein CASSPRGGQATYEQYF. V gene TRBV18 combines with J gene TRBJ2-7, with TRBD1 matching 8 bases. This CDR3 contains 16 residues. Trimming took 1 base from V and 4 from J; bases not matched to a gene: 9. The germline gives CDR1 KGHSH, CDR2 LQKENI. Filled out from reference TRBV18 and TRBJ2-7, the complete variable domain reads NAGVMQNPRHLVRRRGQEARLRCSPMKGHSHVYWYRQLPEEGLKFMVYLQKENIIDESGMPKERFSAEFPKEGPSILRIQQVVRGDSAAYFCASSPRGGQATYEQYFGPGTRLTVT.

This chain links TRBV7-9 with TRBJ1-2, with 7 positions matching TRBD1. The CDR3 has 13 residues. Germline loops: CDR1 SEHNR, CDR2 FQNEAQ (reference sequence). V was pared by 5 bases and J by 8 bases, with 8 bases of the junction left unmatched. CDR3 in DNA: TGTGCCAGCAGCCAAACAGGGGCTAAGGGCTACACCTTC. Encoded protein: CASSQTGAKGYTF.

Written as DNA, the CDR3 is TGTGCCAGCAATCGACCGGGACAGGTGCCCCAGCATTTT. The encoded protein is CASNRPGQVPQHF. The chain couples TRBV19 to TRBJ1-5; 8 bases are shared with TRBD1. V lost 9 bases, J lost 9 bases, and 10 bases stayed unmatched. The CDR3 totals 13 residues. In germline, CDR1 is LNHDA, CDR2 SQIVND (reference sequence).

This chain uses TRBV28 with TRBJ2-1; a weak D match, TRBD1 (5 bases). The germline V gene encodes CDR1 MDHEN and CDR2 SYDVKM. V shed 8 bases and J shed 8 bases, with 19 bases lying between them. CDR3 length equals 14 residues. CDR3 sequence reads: CASGHPPEQDEQFF. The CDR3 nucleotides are TGTGCCAGCGGCCACCCGCCGGAACAGGATGAGCAGTTCTTC.

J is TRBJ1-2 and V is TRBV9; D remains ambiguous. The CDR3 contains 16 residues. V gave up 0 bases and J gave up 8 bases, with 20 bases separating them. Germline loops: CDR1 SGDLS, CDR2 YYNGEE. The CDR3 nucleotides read TGTGCCAGCAGCGTAGCTCTGCAGAGGCGGGTCGGAGGCTACACCTTC. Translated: CASSVALQRRVGGYTF.

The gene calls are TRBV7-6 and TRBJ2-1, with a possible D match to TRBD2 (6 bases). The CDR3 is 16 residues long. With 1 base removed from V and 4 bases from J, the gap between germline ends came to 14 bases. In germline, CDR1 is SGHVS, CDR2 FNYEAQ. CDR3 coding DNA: TGTGCCAGCAGCTTAGAGGGGAGGTCCGAGTACAATGAGCAGTTCTTC. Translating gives CASSLEGRSEYNEQFF.

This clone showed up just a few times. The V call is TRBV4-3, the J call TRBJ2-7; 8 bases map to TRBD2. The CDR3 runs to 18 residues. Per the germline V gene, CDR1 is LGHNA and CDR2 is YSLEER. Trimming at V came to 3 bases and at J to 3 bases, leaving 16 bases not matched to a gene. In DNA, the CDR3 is TGCGCCAGCAGCCACTTAGGGTGGAGCGGGGGTGAAGTCTACGAGCAGTACTTC. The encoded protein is CASSHLGWSGGEVYEQYF.